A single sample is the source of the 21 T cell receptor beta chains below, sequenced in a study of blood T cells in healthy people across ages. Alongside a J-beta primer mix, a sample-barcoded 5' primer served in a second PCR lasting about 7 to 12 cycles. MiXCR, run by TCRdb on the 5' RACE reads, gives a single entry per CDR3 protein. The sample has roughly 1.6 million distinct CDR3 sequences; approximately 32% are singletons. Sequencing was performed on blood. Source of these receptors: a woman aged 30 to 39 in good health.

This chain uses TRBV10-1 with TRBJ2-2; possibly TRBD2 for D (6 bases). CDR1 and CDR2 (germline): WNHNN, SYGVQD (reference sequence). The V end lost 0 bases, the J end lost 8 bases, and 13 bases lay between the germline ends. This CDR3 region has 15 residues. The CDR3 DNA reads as TGCGCCAGCAGTGAGTCGAGACTAGGATCGGGGGAGCTGTTTTTT. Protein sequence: CASSESRLGSGELFF.

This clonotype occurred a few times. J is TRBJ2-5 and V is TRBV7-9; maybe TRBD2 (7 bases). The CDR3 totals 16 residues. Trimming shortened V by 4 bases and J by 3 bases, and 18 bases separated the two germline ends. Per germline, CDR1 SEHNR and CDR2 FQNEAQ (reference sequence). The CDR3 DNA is TGTGCCAGCAGCTCCCACCCCGGGGGGCAAAAAGAGACCCAGTACTTC. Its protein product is CASSSHPGGQKETQYF.

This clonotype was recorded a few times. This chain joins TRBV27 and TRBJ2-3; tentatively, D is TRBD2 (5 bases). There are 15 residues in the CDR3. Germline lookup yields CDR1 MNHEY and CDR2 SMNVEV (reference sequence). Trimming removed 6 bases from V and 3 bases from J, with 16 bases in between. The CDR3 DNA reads TGTGCCAGCAGGCACTCTGGAGGATTGACAGATACGCAGTATTTT. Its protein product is CASRHSGGLTDTQYF.

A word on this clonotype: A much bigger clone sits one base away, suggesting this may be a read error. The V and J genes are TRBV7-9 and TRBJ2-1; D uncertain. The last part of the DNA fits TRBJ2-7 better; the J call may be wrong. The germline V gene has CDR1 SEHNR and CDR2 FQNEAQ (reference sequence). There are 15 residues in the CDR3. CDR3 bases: TGTGCCAGCAGCTTAGTTGGGGATCCCAACAATGAGCAGTACTTC. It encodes CASSLVGDPNNEQYF.

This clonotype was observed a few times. Here the CDR3 DNA reads TGTGCCAGCAGCCAAGAACAGGGTTGGTCACCCCTCCACTTT. It codes for CASSQEQGWSPLHF. The chain carries TRBV14 and TRBJ1-6, with D perhaps TRBD1 (6 bases). The germline V and J ends were trimmed by 0 bases and 10 bases, with 10 bases remaining between them. The CDR3 runs 14 residues. In germline, CDR1 is SGHDN, CDR2 FVKESK.

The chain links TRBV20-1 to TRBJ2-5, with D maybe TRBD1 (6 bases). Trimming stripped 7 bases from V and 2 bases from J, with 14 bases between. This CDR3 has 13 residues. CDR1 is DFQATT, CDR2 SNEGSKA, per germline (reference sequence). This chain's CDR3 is CSDPGHLQETQYF. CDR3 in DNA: TGCAGTGATCCGGGACACCTACAAGAGACCCAGTACTTC.

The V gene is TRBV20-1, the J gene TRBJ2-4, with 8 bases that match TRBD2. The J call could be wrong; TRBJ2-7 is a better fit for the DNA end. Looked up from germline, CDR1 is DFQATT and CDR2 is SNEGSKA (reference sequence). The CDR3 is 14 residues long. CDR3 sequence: CSAGFGGAAYEQYF. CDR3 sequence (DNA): TGCAGTGCTGGGTTCGGGGGGGCCGCCTACGAGCAGTACTTC.

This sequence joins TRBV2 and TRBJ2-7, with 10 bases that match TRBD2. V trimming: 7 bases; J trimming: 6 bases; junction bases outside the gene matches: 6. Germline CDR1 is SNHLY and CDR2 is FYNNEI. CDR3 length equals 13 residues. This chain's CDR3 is CASMLAGVSEQYF. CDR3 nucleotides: TGTGCCAGCATGCTAGCGGGAGTTAGCGAGCAGTACTTC.

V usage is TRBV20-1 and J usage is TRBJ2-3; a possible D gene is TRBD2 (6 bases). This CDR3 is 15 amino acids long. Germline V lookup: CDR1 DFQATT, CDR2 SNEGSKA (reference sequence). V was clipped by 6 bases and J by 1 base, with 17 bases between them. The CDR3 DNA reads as TGCAGTGCCCCGGCAGGAGGGGTCGGCACAGATACGCAGTATTTT. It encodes CSAPAGGVGTDTQYF.

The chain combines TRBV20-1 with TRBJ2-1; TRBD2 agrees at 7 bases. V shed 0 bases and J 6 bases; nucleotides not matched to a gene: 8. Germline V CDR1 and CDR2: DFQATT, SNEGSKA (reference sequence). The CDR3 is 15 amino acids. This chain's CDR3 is CSARDLGLVGNEQFF. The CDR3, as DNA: TGCAGTGCTAGAGACCTCGGACTAGTAGGCAATGAGCAGTTCTTC.

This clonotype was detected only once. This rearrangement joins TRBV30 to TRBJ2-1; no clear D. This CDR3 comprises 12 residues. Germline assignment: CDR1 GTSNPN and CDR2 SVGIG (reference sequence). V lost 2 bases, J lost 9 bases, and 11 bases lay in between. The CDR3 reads CAWSSRWGEQFF. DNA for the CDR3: TGTGCCTGGAGTAGTAGATGGGGTGAGCAGTTCTTC.

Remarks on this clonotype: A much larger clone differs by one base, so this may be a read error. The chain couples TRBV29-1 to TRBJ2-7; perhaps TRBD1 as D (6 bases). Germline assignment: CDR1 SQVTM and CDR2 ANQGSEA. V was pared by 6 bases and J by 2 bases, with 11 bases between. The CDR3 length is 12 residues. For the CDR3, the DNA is TGCAGCGTCGTCGAGGGGGCCTACGAGCAGTACTTC. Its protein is CSVVEGAYEQYF.

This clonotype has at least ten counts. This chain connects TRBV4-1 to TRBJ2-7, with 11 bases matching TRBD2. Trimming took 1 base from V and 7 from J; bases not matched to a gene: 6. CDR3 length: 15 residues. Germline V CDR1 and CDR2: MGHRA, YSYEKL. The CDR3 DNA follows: TGCGCCAGCAGCCAAGTAGCGGGAGGGCCTGAAGAGCAGTACTTC. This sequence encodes CASSQVAGGPEEQYF.

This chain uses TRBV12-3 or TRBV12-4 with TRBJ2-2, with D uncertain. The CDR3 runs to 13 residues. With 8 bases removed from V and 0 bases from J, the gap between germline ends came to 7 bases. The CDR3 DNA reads TGTGCCAGCGATACGGCGAACACCGGGGAGCTGTTTTTT. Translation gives CASDTANTGELFF.

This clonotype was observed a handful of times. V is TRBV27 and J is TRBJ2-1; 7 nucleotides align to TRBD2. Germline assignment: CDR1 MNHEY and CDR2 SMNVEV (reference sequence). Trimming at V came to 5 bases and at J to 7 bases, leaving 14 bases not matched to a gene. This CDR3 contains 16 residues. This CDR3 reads CASSEERGGAENEQFF. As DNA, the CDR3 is TGTGCCAGCAGTGAAGAGCGGGGAGGGGCTGAGAATGAGCAGTTCTTC.

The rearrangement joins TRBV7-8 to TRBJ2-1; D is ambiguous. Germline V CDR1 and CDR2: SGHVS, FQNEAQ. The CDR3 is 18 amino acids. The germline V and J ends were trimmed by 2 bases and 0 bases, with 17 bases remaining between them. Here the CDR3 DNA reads TGTGCCAGCAGCTTATCGACGGGCTTGGGTAGCTCCTACAATGAGCAGTTCTTC. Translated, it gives CASSLSTGLGSSYNEQFF.

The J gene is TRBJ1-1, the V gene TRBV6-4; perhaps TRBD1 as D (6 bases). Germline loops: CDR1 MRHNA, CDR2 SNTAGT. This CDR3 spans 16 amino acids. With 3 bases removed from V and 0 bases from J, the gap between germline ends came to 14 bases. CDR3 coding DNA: TGTGCCAGCAGTGATCCCGGGACACCGCTGAACACTGAAGCTTTCTTT. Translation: CASSDPGTPLNTEAFF.

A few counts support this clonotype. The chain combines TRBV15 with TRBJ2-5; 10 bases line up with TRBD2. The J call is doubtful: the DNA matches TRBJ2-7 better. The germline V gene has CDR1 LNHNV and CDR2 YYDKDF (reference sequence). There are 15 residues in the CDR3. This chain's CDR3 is CATSRDKLAGLEQYF. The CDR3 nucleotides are TGTGCCACCAGCAGAGATAAACTAGCGGGGCTCGAGCAGTACTTC.

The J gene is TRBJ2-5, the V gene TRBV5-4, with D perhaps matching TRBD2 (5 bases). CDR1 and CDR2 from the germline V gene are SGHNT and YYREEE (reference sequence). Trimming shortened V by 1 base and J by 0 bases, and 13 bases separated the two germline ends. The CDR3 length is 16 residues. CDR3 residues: CASSLSPSGYQETQYF. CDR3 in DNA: TGTGCCAGCAGCTTGAGCCCTTCGGGGTACCAAGAGACCCAGTACTTC.

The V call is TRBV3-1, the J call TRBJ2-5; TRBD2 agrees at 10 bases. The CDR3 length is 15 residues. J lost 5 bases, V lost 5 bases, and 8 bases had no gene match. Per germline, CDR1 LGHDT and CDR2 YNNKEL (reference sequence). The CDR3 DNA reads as TGTGCCAGCAGCGCGCTAGCGGGGGTTTTGGAGACCCAGTACTTC. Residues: CASSALAGVLETQYF.

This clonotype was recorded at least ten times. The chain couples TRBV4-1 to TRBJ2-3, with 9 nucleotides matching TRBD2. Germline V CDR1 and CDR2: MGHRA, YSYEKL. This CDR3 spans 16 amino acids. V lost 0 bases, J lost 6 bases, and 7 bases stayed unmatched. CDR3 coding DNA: TGCGCCAGCAGCCAAGATTCGGGCGGGGGGGCGGATACGCAGTATTTT. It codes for CASSQDSGGGADTQYF.